This is a list of T cell receptor beta chains from one sample in a study of cytomegalovirus exposure and HLA in healthy donors. Assay used: immunoSEQ multiplex PCR; TCRdb lists only in-frame clones, some missing. The sample lists about 140,000 clones, almost 85% occurring once. The sequenced material came from PBMCs. The receptor set was obtained from a woman in her thirties or forties in good health and CMV-seronegative. Both conserved end residues are part of each CDR3. A D gene is named only where the DNA matches it firmly. The size entry is marked missing in some rows and otherwise reads once, few, many or a size class.

v_gene: TRBV28
d_gene: -
j_gene: TRBJ1-1
abundance: -
CDR3aa: CASSFPRKANTEAFF
CDR3nt: TGTGCCAGCAGTTTTCCGCGGAAGGCCAACACTGAAGCTTTCTTT

v_gene: TRBV28
d_gene: TRBD1
j_gene: TRBJ2-2
abundance: -
CDR3aa: CAIRTGTGVTGELFF
CDR3nt: TGTGCCATCCGCACCGGGACAGGAGTTACCGGGGAGCTGTTTTTT

v_gene: TRBV10-3
d_gene: -
j_gene: TRBJ2-2
abundance: -
CDR3aa: CADLPREGGELFF
CDR3nt: TGTGCCGACCTACCCAGGGAAGGCGGGGAGCTGTTTTTT

v_gene: TRBV2
d_gene: -
j_gene: TRBJ2-3
abundance: -
CDR3aa: CASSERTGVGTDTQYF
CDR3nt: TGTGCCAGCAGCGAACGTACGGGAGTGGGCACAGATACGCAGTATTTT

v_gene: TRBV28
d_gene: TRBD1
j_gene: TRBJ1-5
abundance: -
CDR3aa: CASWGQGTQQPQHF
CDR3nt: TGTGCCAGCTGGGGACAGGGGACACAGCAGCCCCAGCATTTT

v_gene: TRBV19
d_gene: -
j_gene: TRBJ2-7
abundance: few
CDR3aa: CASSPGRYEQYF
CDR3nt: TGTGCCAGTAGTCCAGGGAGGTACGAGCAGTACTTC

v_gene: TRBV7-2
d_gene: -
j_gene: TRBJ2-7
abundance: -
CDR3aa: CASSLLRTAGTITYF
CDR3nt: TGTGCCAGCAGCTTATTACGGACAGCCGGGACTATAACCTACTTC

v_gene: TRBV27
d_gene: -
j_gene: TRBJ2-1
abundance: -
CDR3aa: CASSFGGSSYNEQFF
CDR3nt: TGTGCCAGCAGTTTTGGAGGGAGCTCCTACAATGAGCAGTTCTTC

v_gene: TRBV28
d_gene: TRBD1
j_gene: TRBJ2-7
abundance: -
CDR3aa: CASSSGQSYEQYF
CDR3nt: TGTGCCAGCAGTTCGGGACAGTCCTACGAGCAGTACTTC

v_gene: TRBV27
d_gene: -
j_gene: TRBJ2-7
abundance: -
CDR3aa: CASSPETSSRYEQYF
CDR3nt: TGTGCCAGCAGCCCCGAGACTAGTTCGAGGTACGAGCAGTACTTC

v_gene: TRBV9
d_gene: -
j_gene: TRBJ2-1
abundance: once
CDR3aa: CASSVEHTSIQISYNEQFF
CDR3nt: TGTGCCAGCAGCGTAGAACATACTAGCATTCAAATATCCTACAATGAGCAGTTCTTC

v_gene: TRBV10-3
d_gene: TRBD1
j_gene: TRBJ2-1
abundance: -
CDR3aa: CAISDSLTGISYNEQFF
CDR3nt: TGTGCCATCAGTGACTCCTTGACAGGGATCTCCTACAATGAGCAGTTCTTC

v_gene: TRBV5-1
d_gene: -
j_gene: TRBJ2-5
abundance: -
CDR3aa: CASGVGQRVETQYF
CDR3nt: TGCGCCAGCGGGGTTGGACAGCGAGTAGAGACCCAGTACTTC

v_gene: TRBV5-1
d_gene: -
j_gene: TRBJ2-7
abundance: -
CDR3aa: CASSSQGGVYEQYF
CDR3nt: TGCGCCAGCTCCAGTCAGGGGGGCGTATACGAGCAGTACTTC

v_gene: TRBV7-3
d_gene: TRBD2
j_gene: TRBJ2-1
abundance: -
CDR3aa: CASSRTSGTNEQFF
CDR3nt: TGTGCCAGCAGTCGGACTAGCGGGACTAATGAGCAGTTCTTC

v_gene: TRBV11-2
d_gene: -
j_gene: TRBJ1-2
abundance: -
CDR3aa: CASSFSGEDGYTF
CDR3nt: TGTGCCAGCAGCTTTTCAGGGGAAGATGGCTACACCTTC

v_gene: TRBV7-9
d_gene: -
j_gene: TRBJ2-1
abundance: -
CDR3aa: CASSFWDLAYEQFF
CDR3nt: TGTGCCAGCAGCTTCTGGGATCTAGCCTATGAGCAGTTCTTC

v_gene: TRBV28
d_gene: -
j_gene: TRBJ1-5
abundance: once
CDR3aa: CASSLSTDQPQHF
CDR3nt: TGTGCCAGCAGTTTATCGACAGATCAGCCCCAGCATTTT

v_gene: TRBV7-3
d_gene: TRBD2
j_gene: TRBJ2-1
abundance: few
CDR3aa: CASSFGLAVNNEQFF
CDR3nt: TGTGCCAGCAGCTTTGGACTAGCGGTTAACAATGAGCAGTTCTTC

v_gene: TRBV19
d_gene: -
j_gene: TRBJ1-4
abundance: few
CDR3aa: CASGKDRTNEKLFF
CDR3nt: TGTGCCAGTGGGAAGGACAGAACTAATGAAAAACTGTTTTTT

v_gene: TRBV4-3
d_gene: -
j_gene: TRBJ2-1
abundance: -
CDR3aa: CASSQDGRGTYNEQFF
CDR3nt: TGCGCCAGCAGCCAAGACGGCAGGGGCACCTACAATGAGCAGTTCTTC

v_gene: TRBV7-3
d_gene: -
j_gene: TRBJ2-5
abundance: -
CDR3aa: CASSFGLQETQYF
CDR3nt: TGTGCCAGCAGCTTTGGCTTACAAGAGACCCAGTACTTC

v_gene: TRBV4-2
d_gene: TRBD2
j_gene: TRBJ2-3
abundance: -
CDR3aa: CASSQESGLAGDWGDTQYF
CDR3nt: TGTGCCAGCAGCCAAGAAAGCGGACTAGCGGGAGATTGGGGGGATACGCAGTATTTT

v_gene: TRBV5-1
d_gene: -
j_gene: TRBJ2-3
abundance: -
CDR3aa: CASALSISGSTDTQYF
CDR3nt: TGCGCCAGCGCCCTATCGATCTCGGGGAGCACAGATACGCAGTATTTT

v_gene: TRBV18
d_gene: -
j_gene: TRBJ2-5
abundance: -
CDR3aa: CASSPDVGRETQYF
CDR3nt: TGTGCCAGCTCACCAGATGTGGGGCGAGAGACCCAGTACTTC

v_gene: TRBV28
d_gene: TRBD1
j_gene: TRBJ2-2
abundance: -
CDR3aa: CASSMLVGQTGELFF
CDR3nt: TGTGCCAGCAGTATGTTGGTGGGACAGACCGGGGAGCTGTTTTTT

v_gene: TRBV10-1
d_gene: TRBD1
j_gene: TRBJ2-1
abundance: few
CDR3aa: CASSDVWTGRNEQFF
CDR3nt: TGCGCCAGCAGTGATGTTTGGACAGGGCGAAATGAGCAGTTCTTC

v_gene: TRBV28
d_gene: TRBD2
j_gene: TRBJ2-1
abundance: -
CDR3aa: CASSSASGSNEQFF
CDR3nt: TGTGCCAGCAGTTCGGCTAGCGGGAGCAATGAGCAGTTCTTC

v_gene: TRBV5-1
d_gene: TRBD1
j_gene: TRBJ1-1
abundance: -
CDR3aa: CASSPQGGTEAFF
CDR3nt: TGCGCCAGCAGCCCCCAGGGGGGAACTGAAGCTTTCTTT

v_gene: TRBV14
d_gene: -
j_gene: TRBJ2-3
abundance: -
CDR3aa: CASSQDFVSSDTQYF
CDR3nt: TGTGCCAGCAGCCAAGACTTCGTATCTTCAGATACGCAGTATTTT

v_gene: TRBV14
d_gene: TRBD2
j_gene: TRBJ2-1
abundance: -
CDR3aa: CASSQGFSSGRPSLRHEQFF
CDR3nt: TGTGCCAGCAGCCAAGGATTCTCTAGCGGGAGACCGTCGTTACGGCATGAGCAGTTCTTC

v_gene: TRBV15
d_gene: TRBD2
j_gene: TRBJ2-1
abundance: -
CDR3aa: CATSRGTSSSYNEQFF
CDR3nt: TGTGCCACCAGCAGGGGGACTAGTAGCTCCTACAATGAGCAGTTCTTC

v_gene: TRBV28
d_gene: -
j_gene: TRBJ2-7
abundance: -
CDR3aa: CASSLSRYEQYF
CDR3nt: TGTGCCAGCAGTTTAAGTCGGTACGAGCAGTACTTC

v_gene: TRBV6-5
d_gene: TRBD1
j_gene: TRBJ1-1
abundance: -
CDR3aa: CASRRRTGAGTEAFF
CDR3nt: TGTGCCAGCAGACGACGGACAGGGGCGGGCACTGAAGCTTTCTTT

v_gene: TRBV30
d_gene: TRBD1
j_gene: TRBJ1-3
abundance: -
CDR3aa: CAYLQGSGNTIYF
CDR3nt: TGTGCCTACCTACAGGGGTCTGGAAACACCATATATTTT

v_gene: TRBV14
d_gene: TRBD1
j_gene: TRBJ1-2
abundance: -
CDR3aa: CASSQDQGVYGYTF
CDR3nt: TGTGCCAGCAGCCAAGACCAGGGGGTCTATGGCTACACCTTC

v_gene: TRBV28
d_gene: -
j_gene: TRBJ1-3
abundance: -
CDR3aa: CASRDRRGGFSGNTIYF
CDR3nt: TGTGCCAGCAGGGATCGGCGGGGCGGATTTTCTGGAAACACCATATATTTT

v_gene: TRBV5-1
d_gene: TRBD2
j_gene: TRBJ2-7
abundance: -
CDR3aa: CASSITSGRYEQYF
CDR3nt: TGCGCCAGCAGCATCACTAGCGGCCGCTACGAGCAGTACTTC

v_gene: TRBV6-6
d_gene: -
j_gene: TRBJ2-5
abundance: -
CDR3aa: CASSSTGGETQYF
CDR3nt: TGTGCCAGCAGTTCAACAGGTGGAGAGACCCAGTACTTC

v_gene: TRBV19
d_gene: TRBD2
j_gene: TRBJ2-7
abundance: -
CDR3aa: CASSRASGTSYEQYF
CDR3nt: TGTGCCAGTAGTAGGGCTAGCGGGACTTCCTACGAGCAGTACTTC

v_gene: TRBV20-1
d_gene: -
j_gene: TRBJ2-5
abundance: once
CDR3aa: CSANRLETQYF
CDR3nt: TGCAGTGCTAATCGGTTGGAGACCCAGTACTTC

v_gene: TRBV7-8
d_gene: -
j_gene: TRBJ2-5
abundance: -
CDR3aa: CASSKNRLTQETQYF
CDR3nt: TGTGCCAGCAGCAAAAACAGGTTGACACAAGAGACCCAGTACTTC

v_gene: TRBV4-2
d_gene: -
j_gene: TRBJ1-1
abundance: -
CDR3aa: CASSQPRQYTEAFF
CDR3nt: TGTGCCAGCAGCCAGCCTAGACAGTACACTGAAGCTTTCTTT

v_gene: TRBV28
d_gene: -
j_gene: TRBJ1-3
abundance: -
CDR3aa: CASSFSGSGNTIYF
CDR3nt: TGTGCCAGCAGTTTTTCAGGGTCTGGAAACACCATATATTTT

v_gene: TRBV2
d_gene: -
j_gene: TRBJ1-2
abundance: -
CDR3aa: CASSEAGVGYTF
CDR3nt: TGTGCCAGCAGTGAGGCGGGGGTCGGCTACACCTTC

v_gene: TRBV4-2
d_gene: -
j_gene: TRBJ1-2
abundance: -
CDR3aa: CASSQDRRSYTF
CDR3nt: TGTGCCAGCAGCCAAGATCGTCGTAGCTACACCTTC

v_gene: TRBV7-6
d_gene: -
j_gene: TRBJ1-4
abundance: -
CDR3aa: CASSFQGRSNEKLFF
CDR3nt: TGTGCCAGCAGCTTTCAGGGAAGATCTAATGAAAAACTGTTTTTT

v_gene: TRBV5-5
d_gene: -
j_gene: TRBJ1-3
abundance: -
CDR3aa: CASSLRGADGNTIYF
CDR3nt: TGTGCCAGCAGCTTAAGGGGTGCAGATGGAAACACCATATATTTT

v_gene: TRBV6-4
d_gene: TRBD2
j_gene: TRBJ2-7
abundance: once
CDR3aa: CASSTGLAVPAEQYF
CDR3nt: TGTGCCAGCAGTACCGGACTAGCAGTGCCCGCCGAGCAGTACTTC

v_gene: TRBV29-1
d_gene: TRBD1
j_gene: TRBJ1-2
abundance: -
CDR3aa: CSVEGEMTGRNYGYTF
CDR3nt: TGCAGCGTTGAAGGAGAAATGACAGGGAGGAACTATGGCTACACCTTC

v_gene: TRBV27
d_gene: -
j_gene: TRBJ2-5
abundance: -
CDR3aa: CASSQGYQETQYF
CDR3nt: TGTGCCAGCAGTCAGGGGTACCAAGAGACCCAGTACTTC

v_gene: TRBV9
d_gene: TRBD2
j_gene: TRBJ2-1
abundance: -
CDR3aa: CASSGSGTYNEQFF
CDR3nt: TGTGCCAGCAGCGGTAGCGGGACCTACAATGAGCAGTTCTTC

v_gene: TRBV2
d_gene: TRBD1
j_gene: TRBJ1-5
abundance: -
CDR3aa: CASSRDRGRQPQHF
CDR3nt: TGTGCCAGCAGTAGGGACAGGGGACGACAGCCCCAGCATTTT

v_gene: TRBV9
d_gene: TRBD2
j_gene: TRBJ2-2
abundance: -
CDR3aa: CASSEPGLADTGELFF
CDR3nt: TGTGCCAGCAGCGAGCCGGGACTAGCGGACACCGGGGAGCTGTTTTTT

v_gene: TRBV5-4
d_gene: -
j_gene: TRBJ1-1
abundance: once
CDR3aa: CASSRGGLENTEAFF
CDR3nt: TGTGCCAGCAGCCGGGGGGGGCTTGAGAACACTGAAGCTTTCTTT

v_gene: TRBV2
d_gene: TRBD1
j_gene: TRBJ2-2
abundance: -
CDR3aa: CASRRGRNTGELFF
CDR3nt: TGTGCCAGCAGAAGGGGGCGCAACACCGGGGAGCTGTTTTTT

v_gene: TRBV10-3
d_gene: -
j_gene: TRBJ1-1
abundance: -
CDR3aa: CAISESGGDTEAFF
CDR3nt: TGTGCCATCAGTGAGTCGGGGGGTGACACTGAAGCTTTCTTT

v_gene: TRBV5-1
d_gene: -
j_gene: TRBJ1-1
abundance: -
CDR3aa: CASSFTVNTEAFF
CDR3nt: TGCGCCAGCAGCTTTACAGTGAACACTGAAGCTTTCTTT

v_gene: TRBV9
d_gene: -
j_gene: TRBJ2-1
abundance: -
CDR3aa: CASSVGGGTEQFF
CDR3nt: TGTGCCAGCAGCGTAGGAGGGGGTACTGAGCAGTTCTTC

v_gene: TRBV18
d_gene: TRBD1
j_gene: TRBJ1-2
abundance: -
CDR3aa: CASSPTGGVSYGYTF
CDR3nt: TGTGCCAGCTCACCCACAGGGGGCGTAAGCTATGGCTACACCTTC